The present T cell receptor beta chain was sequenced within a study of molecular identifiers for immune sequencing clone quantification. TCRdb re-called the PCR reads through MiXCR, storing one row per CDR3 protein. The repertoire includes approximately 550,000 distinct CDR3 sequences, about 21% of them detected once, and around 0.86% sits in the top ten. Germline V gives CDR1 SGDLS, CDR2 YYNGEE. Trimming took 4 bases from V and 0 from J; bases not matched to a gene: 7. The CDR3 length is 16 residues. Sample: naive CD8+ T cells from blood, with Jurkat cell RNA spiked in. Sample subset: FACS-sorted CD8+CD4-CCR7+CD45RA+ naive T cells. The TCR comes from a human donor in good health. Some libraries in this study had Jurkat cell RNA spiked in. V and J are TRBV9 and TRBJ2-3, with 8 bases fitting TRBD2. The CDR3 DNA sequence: TGTGCCAGCAGCCATAGTCGGGGGGGGAGCACAGATACGCAGTATTTT. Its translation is CASSHSRGGSTDTQYF. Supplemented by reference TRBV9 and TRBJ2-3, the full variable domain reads DSGVTQTPKHLITATGQRVTLRCSPRSGDLSVYWYQQSLDQGLQFLIQYYNGEERAKGNILERFSAQQFPDLHSELNLSSLELGDSALYFCASSHSRGGSTDTQYFGPGTRLTVL.